A selection of T cell receptor beta chains follows, all from one sample in a study of blood T cell repertoires in COVID-19. The protocol was immunoSEQ multiplex PCR, while the TCRdb copy is restricted to in-frame clones and leaves out a portion. The sample records 250,000 or so clones, around 84% being singletons. The sample consisted of peripheral blood. These receptor sequences come from a man between 60 and 75 years old with acute or convalescent COVID-19. Both conserved end residues are part of each CDR3. Fields, in order: clone size, J gene, D gene, V gene, CDR3 protein, CDR3 DNA. A D gene is named only where the DNA matches it firmly. Only some rows state a clone size, as once, few, many or a class for expanded clones.

>once|TRBJ2-1|.|TRBV6-5
CASRHREEQFF
TGTGCCAGCAGGCACAGGGAGGAGCAGTTCTTC
>.|TRBJ1-1|.|TRBV6-5
CASSYSRGKQGAFF
TGTGCCAGCAGTTACTCTCGCGGGAAGCAAGGAGCTTTCTTT
>.|TRBJ1-2|TRBD1|TRBV5-1
CASSLASGQTNGYTF
TGCGCCAGCAGCTTGGCCTCGGGACAGACTAATGGCTACACCTTC
>.|TRBJ2-7|TRBD2|TRBV19
CASSIGLAASYEQYF
TGTGCCAGTAGTATAGGACTAGCGGCCTCCTACGAGCAGTACTTC
>few|TRBJ2-7|TRBD2|TRBV5-1
CASSSRTSGPAYEQYF
TGCGCCAGCAGCTCCCGGACTAGCGGGCCAGCCTACGAGCAGTACTTC
>few|TRBJ1-1|.|TRBV2
CASSWRQKNTEAFF
TGTGCCAGCAGTTGGCGGCAGAAGAACACTGAAGCTTTCTTT
>.|TRBJ2-2|.|TRBV7-9
CASSLAGLDGELFF
TGTGCCAGCAGCTTAGCGGGACTTGACGGGGAGCTGTTTTTT
>.|TRBJ2-2|.|TRBV5-1
CASSLVSGANTGELFF
TGCGCCAGCAGCTTGGTGTCAGGGGCCAACACCGGGGAGCTGTTTTTT
>once|TRBJ2-7|.|TRBV19
CASSPFSRTGSYEQYF
TGTGCCAGTAGTCCTTTCTCCAGGACGGGGTCCTACGAGCAGTACTTC
>.|TRBJ2-3|.|TRBV9
CASSVSAGTGSTDTQYF
TGTGCCAGCAGCGTAAGTGCGGGGACCGGGAGCACAGATACGCAGTATTTT
>.|TRBJ2-2|.|TRBV15
CATSRRPRTNTGELFF
TGTGCCACCAGCAGACGCCCGAGGACGAACACCGGGGAGCTGTTTTTT
>.|TRBJ1-1|TRBD1|TRBV6-6
CASSSAGGGFTEAFF
TGTGCCAGCAGTTCTGCAGGGGGCGGATTCACTGAAGCTTTCTTT
>.|TRBJ2-1|TRBD2|TRBV27
CASSLVLAGYNEQFF
TGTGCCAGCAGTTTGGTTCTAGCGGGATACAATGAGCAGTTCTTC
>.|TRBJ1-1|.|TRBV21-1
CASSKGGRDREAFF
TGTGCCAGCAGCAAAGGAGGCAGGGATCGAGAAGCTTTCTTT
>.|TRBJ2-2|.|TRBV11-3
CASSFGGGSGELFF
TGTGCCAGCAGCTTTGGTGGGGGCTCCGGGGAGCTGTTTTTT
>.|TRBJ2-7|.|TRBV6-1
CASSEALPGASHYEQYF
TGTGCCAGCAGTGAAGCCCTTCCAGGGGCGAGTCACTACGAGCAGTACTTC
>.|TRBJ2-3|TRBD2|TRBV30
CAWSPAGGRADTQYF
TGTGCCTGGAGTCCAGCGGGGGGGCGTGCAGATACGCAGTATTTT
>.|TRBJ2-7|.|TRBV21-1
CASSKVAGGSEQYF
.
>.|TRBJ2-6|.|TRBV27
CASTEGFGANVLTF
TGTGCCAGCACGGAGGGGTTTGGGGCCAACGTCCTGACTTTC
>.|TRBJ2-3|.|TRBV10-2
CASSEGSTQGDTQYF
TGCGCCAGCAGTGAAGGGTCCACGCAGGGGGATACGCAGTATTTT
>few|TRBJ2-3|TRBD2|TRBV7-2
CASSIQLADTQYF
TGTGCCAGCAGCATCCAACTAGCGGATACGCAGTATTTT
>.|TRBJ2-5|.|TRBV5-1
CASSLRVGETQYF
TGCGCCAGCAGCCTCAGGGTGGGAGAGACCCAGTACTTC
>.|TRBJ2-1|TRBD2|TRBV27
CATTSPWGLAGSSYNEQFF
TGTGCCACCACTTCTCCTTGGGGACTAGCGGGATCGTCCTACAATGAGCAGTTCTTC
>.|TRBJ2-5|.|TRBV25-1
CASSETVWETQYF
TGTGCCAGCAGTGAAACTGTATGGGAGACCCAGTACTTC